What follows describes a single TCR beta chain. How the authors handled the data: Nucleated cell counts were estimated from reference gene primer amplification. Profiled with immunoSEQ multiplex PCR; TCRdb holds only in-frame clones, not every one. V and J calls plus clone size are reproduced from that table; the DNA served to infer D and trimming. The sample has about 75,000 clones; about 90% are singletons. The CDR3 runs to 16 residues. Trimming at V came to 3 bases and at J to 5 bases, leaving 9 bases not matched to a gene. The germline gives CDR1 LGHNA, CDR2 YSLEER. These data belong to a study of blood T cell repertoires in COVID-19. Study in general: Acute and convalescent COVID-19 specimens originated in the United States, Italy and Spain. The analysed material was cDNA or gDNA that came from T cells, B-cell-depleted T cells, or PBMCs.

The receptor was isolated from a human donor in a cohort sampled during active COVID-19. This rearrangement joins TRBV4-3 to TRBJ2-3; 9 bases are a match to TRBD2. Sequenced input: peripheral blood. The CDR3 bases are TGCGCCAGCAGCCAGGGGTCCGCGGGGGGGATAGATACGCAGTATTTT. Encoded protein: CASSQGSAGGIDTQYF.